One sample yielded the 24 T cell receptor beta chains listed below, sequenced in a study of OX40 agonist ivuxolimab in advanced cancers. Repertoires were generated with immunoSEQ multiplex PCR, while TCRdb's copy carries only in-frame clones and drops some. The sample yields approximately 65,000 clones, roughly nine tenths seen once. This material consisted of CD4+ or CD8+ T cells sorted from blood, taken in a trial of the OX40 agonist ivuxolimab. The receptors stem from an adult with an advanced solid tumor such as melanoma, head and neck, liver or kidney cancer.

This clone was detected once. The rearrangement joins TRBV7-8 to TRBJ1-1; 9 positions agree with TRBD1. CDR1 and CDR2 (germline): SGHVS, FQNEAQ. The CDR3 consists of 16 residues. V trimming: 3 bases; J trimming: 2 bases; junction bases outside the gene matches: 7. Here the CDR3 reads CASSLRQGGSNTEAFF. The CDR3 DNA is TGTGCCAGCAGCTTGAGACAGGGGGGGAGTAACACTGAAGCTTTCTTT.

The rearrangement uses TRBV6-5 and TRBJ1-4; D ambiguous. The CDR3 totals 14 residues. CDR1 MNHEY and CDR2 SVGAGI come from the germline V gene. V lost 6 bases, J lost 0 bases, and 8 bases lay in between. This chain's CDR3 is CASSLRATNEKLFF. DNA for the CDR3: TGTGCCAGCAGCCTCCGGGCAACTAATGAAAAACTGTTTTTT.

The genes are TRBV28 and TRBJ2-2; 11 bases line up with TRBD2. CDR1 and CDR2 (germline): MDHEN, SYDVKM. V lost 1 base, J lost 5 bases, and 6 bases stayed unmatched. The CDR3 is 17 residues long. The CDR3 DNA sequence: TGTGCCAGCAGTTTATCCTTACTAGCGGGAGTGACCGGGGAGCTGTTTTTT. It codes for CASSLSLLAGVTGELFF.

The J gene is TRBJ2-5, the V gene TRBV18; 12 nucleotides align to TRBD2. Trimming removed 3 bases from V and 5 bases from J; junction bases left unmatched: 7. CDR3 size: 16 residues. Germline CDR1 and CDR2: KGHSH and LQKENI. CDR3 protein: CASSPTRLAGAETQYF. The DNA of the CDR3 is TGTGCCAGCTCACCGACCCGACTAGCGGGAGCGGAGACCCAGTACTTC. Together with reference TRBV18 and TRBJ2-5, the CDR3 gives the full variable domain: NAGVMQNPRHLVRRRGQEARLRCSPMKGHSHVYWYRQLPEEGLKFMVYLQKENIIDESGMPKERFSAEFPKEGPSILRIQQVVRGDSAAYFCASSPTRLAGAETQYFGPGTRLLVL.

This sequence joins TRBV28 and TRBJ1-1; 8 bases line up with TRBD1. Trimming took 2 bases from V and 1 from J; bases not matched to a gene: 3. The CDR3 sequence is 15 residues long. Germline V gene sequence: CDR1 MDHEN, CDR2 SYDVKM. The CDR3 is CASSLGGQENTEAFF. In DNA form, the CDR3 reads TGTGCCAGCAGTTTAGGGGGACAGGAGAACACTGAAGCTTTCTTT.

V usage is TRBV7-8 and J usage is TRBJ2-3, with 8 bases fitting TRBD1. CDR3 length: 15 residues. J lost 3 bases, V lost 2 bases, and 4 bases had no gene match. Germline V gene lookup returns CDR1 SGHVS and CDR2 FQNEAQ. The CDR3 DNA reads as TGTGCCAGCAGCTTAAGGACAGGGCAGACAGATACGCAGTATTTT. It encodes CASSLRTGQTDTQYF.

This chain connects TRBV6-5 to TRBJ2-7; D remains ambiguous. The CDR3 contains 13 residues. V was cut by 4 bases and J by 2 bases, with 9 bases left in between. Germline CDR1 and CDR2: MNHEY and SVGAGI. The CDR3 nucleotides read TGTGCCAGCAGTTTCAACTTCCCCTACGAGCAGTACTTC. Protein product: CASSFNFPYEQYF.

This clone has more than one count but fewer than ten. The rearrangement uses TRBV11-1 and TRBJ2-1; TRBD2 aligns across 14 bases. The CDR3 covers 15 residues. V shed 0 bases and J 12 bases; nucleotides not matched to a gene: 4. Germline CDR1 and CDR2: SGHAT and FQDESV (reference sequence). This CDR3 is CASSLAGLAGGRQFF. As DNA, the CDR3 is TGTGCCAGCAGCTTAGCAGGACTAGCGGGAGGCAGGCAGTTCTTC.

The chain uses TRBV14 and TRBJ2-7, with TRBD2 identical over 14 bases. Losses at the gene ends were 6 bases for V and 3 bases for J; bases not matched to a gene: 4. The CDR3 length is 15 residues. Per germline, CDR1 SGHDN and CDR2 FVKESK. CDR3 sequence (DNA): TGTGCCAGCAGTGGACTAGCGGGAGGAGTCTACGAGCAGTACTTC. Translating it yields CASSGLAGGVYEQYF.

By share, this clone ranks as medium-sized (0.01 to 0.1%). This sequence joins TRBV7-3 and TRBJ2-7; D gene uncertain. This CDR3 comprises 14 residues. Trimming removed 0 bases from V and 2 bases from J, with 8 bases in between. Per the germline V gene, CDR1 is SGHTA and CDR2 is FQGTGA. CDR3 loop: CASSLTSGPYEQYF. The DNA for the CDR3 is TGTGCCAGCAGCTTAACGTCCGGACCCTACGAGCAGTACTTC.

The rearrangement joins TRBV5-4 to TRBJ2-5, with 8 bases identical to TRBD1. The CDR3 is 15 amino acids. Germline trimming cut 2 bases from V and 4 bases from J; bases unmatched to any gene: 7. In germline, CDR1 is SGHNT, CDR2 YYREEE (reference sequence). The CDR3 sequence: CASSFGQGTRETQYF. CDR3 bases: TGTGCCAGCAGCTTTGGACAGGGAACTCGAGAGACCCAGTACTTC.

J is TRBJ2-7 and V is TRBV5-5; 8 bases are shared with TRBD1. V gave up 5 bases and J gave up 10 bases; unmatched junction bases: 17. The germline V gene has CDR1 SGHKS and CDR2 YYEKEE (reference sequence). This CDR3 has 15 amino acids. In DNA form, the CDR3 reads TGTGCCAGCAGTCCAGCTGGCAGGGGGCCCTCCGACCAGTACTTC. The encoded protein is CASSPAGRGPSDQYF.

The chain combines TRBV5-1 with TRBJ2-1; TRBD2 aligns across 8 bases. This CDR3 comprises 15 residues. V was pared by 1 base and J by 7 bases, with 7 bases of the junction left unmatched. Germline V CDR1 and CDR2: SGHRS, YFSETQ. The CDR3 here is CASSLMAGGPNEQFF. CDR3 bases: TGCGCCAGCAGCTTGATGGCGGGAGGTCCAAATGAGCAGTTCTTC.

This chain connects TRBV7-9 to TRBJ1-2; D is undetermined. CDR3 length: 14 residues. CDR1 SEHNR and CDR2 FQNEAQ come from the germline V gene (reference sequence). Deletions cut 5 bases from V and 7 bases from J, with 17 bases between. The CDR3 DNA is TGTGCCAGCAGCGCCCCGAATGGGGAGGGTGGCTACACCTTC. Encoded protein: CASSAPNGEGGYTF.

The chain combines TRBV7-9 with TRBJ2-3; tentative D call: TRBD2 (6 bases). The ends were cut back, 2 bases at V and 6 bases at J, with 12 bases in the middle. The CDR3 totals 14 residues. The V gene's germline CDR1 is SEHNR and CDR2 FQNEAQ (reference sequence). CDR3: CASSLSSGVDTQYF. For the CDR3, the DNA is TGTGCCAGCAGCTTAAGTTCGGGGGTGGATACGCAGTATTTT.

The chain combines TRBV10-3 with TRBJ1-5; D gene uncertain. Germline loops: CDR1 ENHRY, CDR2 SYGVKD. V lost 2 bases, J lost 5 bases, and 7 bases lay in between. This CDR3 is 13 amino acids long. CDR3 loop: CAISEGVDQPQHF. CDR3 DNA sequence: TGTGCCATCAGTGAGGGCGTCGATCAGCCCCAGCATTTT.

The V and J genes are TRBV6-4 and TRBJ2-2; D possibly corresponds to TRBD2 (6 bases). This CDR3 comprises 14 residues. V shed 0 bases and J shed 4 bases, with 6 bases lying between them. Germline values: CDR1 MRHNA, CDR2 SNTAGT. The CDR3 coding sequence is TGTGCCAGCAGTGACTCCGGGGGCACCGGGGAGCTGTTTTTT. It is translated as CASSDSGGTGELFF.

The J gene is TRBJ2-5, the V gene TRBV12-5; D perhaps matches TRBD1 (6 bases). The CDR3 extends over 13 amino acids. V was pared by 6 bases and J by 4 bases, with 12 bases between. Germline V gene data show CDR1 as LGHNT and CDR2 as FRNRAP. CDR3 in amino acids: CASGADRTETQYF. In DNA, the CDR3 is TGTGCTAGTGGCGCCGACAGGACAGAGACCCAGTACTTC.

The chain carries TRBV6-5 and TRBJ2-7; 8 bases align to TRBD1. The CDR3 loop spans 13 amino acids. The trim removed 7 bases at V and 3 bases at J, leaving 5 bases unmatched. CDR1 is MNHEY and CDR2 is SVGAGI in the germline V gene. CDR3 coding DNA: TGTGCCAGCACCCGGACAGGGAGCTACGAGCAGTACTTC. The encoded protein is CASTRTGSYEQYF.

The chain links TRBV27 to TRBJ1-1; 10 positions match TRBD1. V was pared by 4 bases and J by 4 bases, with 3 bases of the junction left unmatched. Germline lookup yields CDR1 MNHEY and CDR2 SMNVEV (reference sequence). CDR3 length: 14 residues. The chain's CDR3 is CASSSWTGGTEAFF. The CDR3 nucleotides are TGTGCCAGCAGTTCCTGGACAGGGGGCACTGAAGCTTTCTTT.

This clone was detected once. The chain is built from TRBV2 and TRBJ2-6; perhaps D is TRBD1 or TRBD2 (5 bases each). Germline CDR1 and CDR2: SNHLY and FYNNEI. Trimming stripped 6 bases from V and 0 bases from J, with 30 bases between. The CDR3 is made up of 22 amino acids. DNA of the CDR3: TGTGCCAGCAGATCTGAGGGGCACAGAACATCTGACCCCGTCTCTGGGGCCAACGTCCTGACTTTC. It codes for CASRSEGHRTSDPVSGANVLTF.

This clone was counted once. The V call is TRBV7-8, the J call TRBJ2-3; 15 bases fit TRBD2. The CDR3 covers 21 residues. Trimming took 3 bases from V and 0 from J; bases not matched to a gene: 13. From germline, CDR1 is SGHVS and CDR2 FQNEAQ. The CDR3 DNA reads as TGTGCCAGCAGCTTGGGGACTAGCGGGAGGACGCAAAGGGTTAGCACAGATACGCAGTATTTT. It specifies CASSLGTSGRTQRVSTDTQYF.

V and J are TRBV7-2 and TRBJ2-4; 7 nucleotides agree with TRBD1. The CDR3 totals 16 residues. Losses at the gene ends were 5 bases for V and 2 bases for J; bases not matched to a gene: 9. The germline V gene encodes CDR1 SGHTA and CDR2 FQGNSA. The DNA for the CDR3 is TGTGCCAGCAGCGCCCCCTCGACAGGGCCCAAAAACATTCAGTACTTC. It is translated as CASSAPSTGPKNIQYF.

As for this clone: In the same sample, other DNA sequences code for this CDR3. V gene TRBV28 combines with J gene TRBJ2-1; TRBD2 aligns across 9 bases. CDR1 MDHEN and CDR2 SYDVKM come from the germline V gene. J gave up 6 bases and V 7 bases, and 7 bases lay outside the gene matches. The length of the CDR3 is 14 residues. CDR3 protein: CASTIAGDTNEQFF. The CDR3 nucleotides read TGTGCCAGCACCATAGCGGGAGATACCAATGAGCAGTTCTTC.